This paragraph covers one T cell receptor (beta chain) sequence. This entry comes from a study of blood T cell repertoires in COVID-19. Study-level information: Researchers got acute and convalescent COVID-19 samples from the United States, Italy and Spain.

Followed longitudinally, the Seattle patients had been enrolled during active infection. Authors' processing steps: The authors estimated nucleated cell counts from reference gene primer amplification. Assay used: immunoSEQ multiplex PCR; TCRdb lists only in-frame clones, some missing. V and J calls plus clone size are reproduced from that table; the DNA served to infer D and trimming. The sample includes over 150,000 clones, roughly 76% of them seen just once. From germline, CDR1 is LNHNV and CDR2 YYDKDF (reference sequence). V dropped 8 bases and J dropped 5; count of bases not matched to a gene: 10. This CDR3 contains 16 residues.

The V call is TRBV15, the J call TRBJ2-1, with 12 bases matching TRBD2. The TCR sequence derives from a woman older than 75 with COVID-19, enrolled during active disease. Material: peripheral blood. CDR3 loop: CATGGSSGGVNNEQFF. In DNA form, the CDR3 reads TGTGCCACCGGCGGGTCTAGCGGGGGGGTTAACAATGAGCAGTTCTTC.